The 10 T cell receptor beta chains below come from one sample, sequenced in a study of cytomegalovirus exposure and HLA in healthy donors. Both 60 Vbeta primers and 13 Jbeta primers went into the PCR. Produced via immunoSEQ multiplex PCR; TCRdb's table is partial and in-frame only. The sample has 150,000 or so clones, around 84% seen once. Material: PBMCs. The receptors originated from a man in his fifties in good health and CMV-seronegative.

This clone was seen only a few times. V usage is TRBV5-1 and J usage is TRBJ1-5; TRBD1 matches 7 bases. Trimming removed 4 bases from V and 6 bases from J; junction bases left unmatched: 7. In germline, CDR1 is SGHRS, CDR2 YFSETQ. This CDR3 region has 14 residues. CDR3 DNA sequence: TGCGCCAGCAGCACAGGGGATGAAGGTCAGCCCCAGCATTTT. It specifies CASSTGDEGQPQHF.

J is TRBJ2-7 and V is TRBV15, with D perhaps matching TRBD1 (5 bases). Germline V lookup: CDR1 LNHNV, CDR2 YYDKDF (reference sequence). The CDR3 consists of 15 residues. V was trimmed by 0 bases and J by 0 bases, leaving 9 bases between them. CDR3 amino acids: CATSRDQGNSYEQYF. The CDR3, as DNA: TGTGCCACCAGCAGAGATCAGGGAAACTCCTACGAGCAGTACTTC. Together with reference TRBV15 and TRBJ2-7, the CDR3 gives the full variable domain: DAMVIQNPRYQVTQFGKPVTLSCSQTLNHNVMYWYQQKSSQAPKLLFHYYDKDFNNEADTPDNFQSRRPNTSFCFLDIRSPGLGDTAMYLCATSRDQGNSYEQYFGPGTRLTVT.

This chain's CDR3 is CASSLEWTASYEQYF. The CDR3 nucleotides are TGTGCCAGCAGCTTAGAATGGACAGCTAGTTACGAGCAGTACTTC. This chain connects TRBV11-2 to TRBJ2-7; weak D call: TRBD1 (6 bases). V lost 0 bases and J 4 bases, leaving 13 bases between the germline ends. Per the germline V gene, CDR1 is SGHAT and CDR2 is FQNNGV. The CDR3 is made up of 15 amino acids. Combining the CDR3 with reference TRBV11-2 and TRBJ2-7 gives the whole variable domain EAGVAQSPRYKIIEKRQSVAFWCNPISGHATLYWYQQILGQGPKLLIQFQNNGVVDDSQLPKDRFSAERLKGVDSTLKIQPAKLEDSAVYLCASSLEWTASYEQYFGPGTRLTVT.

In this sample, this clone turned up once. The chain recombines TRBV5-1 with TRBJ2-7; D unclear. This CDR3 contains 14 residues. V lost 0 bases and J lost 0, with 7 bases in between. Germline V gene sequence: CDR1 SGHRS, CDR2 YFSETQ. CDR3 protein: CASSLADFSYEQYF. The CDR3 DNA reads as TGCGCCAGCAGCTTGGCCGACTTCTCCTACGAGCAGTACTTC.

The chain is built from TRBV5-4 and TRBJ2-7; perhaps TRBD1 as D (5 bases). Per germline, CDR1 SGHNT and CDR2 YYREEE (reference sequence). CDR3 length equals 12 residues. V was shortened by 0 bases and J by 7 bases, with 8 bases between the two germline ends. Written as DNA, the CDR3 is TGTGCCAGCAGCTTGGTTGGGGCGGAGCAGTACTTC. This encodes CASSLVGAEQYF.

The rearrangement uses TRBV7-8 and TRBJ2-3; D perhaps matches TRBD1 (7 bases). Trimming took off 6 bases at V and 5 bases at J, with 30 bases between the two ends. The CDR3 totals 19 residues. CDR1 SGHVS and CDR2 FQNEAQ come from the germline V gene. Here the CDR3 reads CASSFMAEQGRPNEDTQYF. CDR3 DNA sequence: TGTGCCAGCAGTTTTATGGCGGAACAGGGGAGGCCTAACGAAGATACGCAGTATTTT.

V usage is TRBV5-1 and J usage is TRBJ2-3, with D possibly being TRBD1 (6 bases). The CDR3 runs 12 residues. Germline loops: CDR1 SGHRS, CDR2 YFSETQ. V lost 4 bases and J 7 bases, leaving 10 bases between the germline ends. The CDR3 nucleotides are TGCGCCAGCAGCCCAGGACAGTATACGCAGTATTTT. As protein: CASSPGQYTQYF.

This clone showed up just once. The chain carries TRBV11-2 and TRBJ2-3, with 12 bases fitting TRBD1. CDR1 SGHAT and CDR2 FQNNGV come from the germline V gene. The CDR3 length is 15 residues. The V segment lost 1 base and the J segment 6 bases; nucleotides outside the gene matches: 2. The CDR3 nucleotides read TGTGCCAGCAGCTTAGGGGACAGGGGGCGGGATACGCAGTATTTT. Protein product: CASSLGDRGRDTQYF.

The rearrangement uses TRBV5-6 and TRBJ2-7; 7 nucleotides agree with TRBD1. V shed 4 bases, J shed 2 bases, and the junction held 3 bases outside the gene matches. CDR1 is SGHDT and CDR2 is YYEEEE in the germline V gene. This CDR3 contains 13 residues. CDR3 sequence reads: CASSPGTAYEQYF. The DNA for the CDR3 is TGTGCCAGCAGCCCCGGGACAGCCTACGAGCAGTACTTC.

The gene calls are TRBV28 and TRBJ2-7; 8 positions match TRBD1. The V gene's germline CDR1 is MDHEN and CDR2 SYDVKM. The J segment lost 5 bases and the V segment lost 3 bases, leaving 6 bases of the junction unmatched. This CDR3 region has 14 residues. CDR3 DNA: TGTGCCAGCAGTTTCAGGGGGCGACCGCACGAGCAGTACTTC. It translates to CASSFRGRPHEQYF.